The 11 T cell receptor beta chains presented below share a single source sample, sequenced in a study of regulatory T cells in long-lasting Graves disease. Construction of TCR beta libraries relied on iRepertoire HTBI primers and on Arm-PCR targeting CDR3 regions. MiXCR was run by TCRdb on the multiplex PCR reads, yielding one entry per CDR3 protein. The sample has 500,000 to 700,000 distinct CDR3 sequences, 30% seen once; the top ten hold about two fifths. Time point of the sample: persistent/refractory GD, antithyroid drugs over 5 years with positive TRAb. The TCR library was made from RNA extracted from PBMCs. The sample consisted of peripheral blood mononuclear cells (PBMCs), taken when the disease was refractory, from a patient treated with antithyroid drugs. The origin of the receptors is a female donor with Graves disease.

V usage is TRBV5-6 and J usage is TRBJ2-7, with D hard to call. The V gene lost 4 bases and the J gene lost 3 bases, with 11 bases spanning the gap. The CDR3 totals 13 residues. The germline CDR1 and CDR2 sequences are SGHDT and YYEEEE. CDR3 protein: CASSQSNSYEQYF. The CDR3 nucleotides read TGTGCCAGCAGCCAATCAAACAGCTACGAGCAGTACTTC.

This clonotype was picked up a small number of times. The CDR3 bases are TGTGCCACCAGCAGAGAGGGGGACGGCAATCAGCCCCAGCATTTT. Translated: CATSREGDGNQPQHF. The chain recombines TRBV15 with TRBJ1-5, with D perhaps TRBD1 (5 bases). The CDR3 has 15 amino acids. Germline values: CDR1 LNHNV, CDR2 YYDKDF (reference sequence). Trimming took off 0 bases at V and 2 bases at J, with 8 bases between the two ends.

The genes are TRBV10-3 and TRBJ1-5, with a weak D call TRBD1 (6 bases). V was shortened by 6 bases and J by 4 bases, with 13 bases between the two germline ends. Germline loops: CDR1 ENHRY, CDR2 SYGVKD. The CDR3 covers 14 residues. CDR3 amino acids: CAIRTEGENQPQHF. For the CDR3, the DNA is TGTGCCATCAGGACGGAGGGGGAAAATCAGCCCCAGCATTTT.

The V and J genes are TRBV5-1 and TRBJ2-3; the D gene is possibly TRBD1 (5 bases). Trimming stripped 0 bases from V and 2 bases from J, with 19 bases between. Germline lookup yields CDR1 SGHRS and CDR2 YFSETQ. The CDR3 sequence is 18 residues long. The DNA for the CDR3 is TGCGCCAGCAGCTTGGGGGGCCGGGTAGGAAAGTCCACAGATACGCAGTATTTT. It encodes CASSLGGRVGKSTDTQYF.

This clonotype turned up a few times. The chain joins TRBV6-1 to TRBJ1-2; perhaps TRBD1 as D (6 bases). Trimming cost V 8 bases and J 4 bases, with 11 bases left between them. The germline gives CDR1 MNHNS, CDR2 SASEGT. This CDR3 is built from 12 residues. CDR3 in DNA: TGTGCCAGCGATCCGACAGGCTATGGCTACACCTTC. This sequence encodes CASDPTGYGYTF.

The rearrangement joins TRBV7-2 to TRBJ2-7; 7 bases map to TRBD1. The J segment lost 2 bases and the V segment lost 5 bases, leaving 9 bases of the junction unmatched. The CDR3 covers 15 residues. The germline V gene encodes CDR1 SGHTA and CDR2 FQGNSA. This CDR3 reads CASSPYGTATYEQYF. In DNA form, the CDR3 reads TGTGCCAGCAGCCCTTACGGGACAGCCACCTACGAGCAGTACTTC. Looking up the rest from reference TRBV7-2 and TRBJ2-7 gives the full variable domain: GAGVSQSPSNKVTEKGKDVELRCDPISGHTALYWYRQSLGQGLEFLIYFQGNSAPDKSGLPSDRFSAERTGGSVSTLTIQRTQQEDSAVYLCASSPYGTATYEQYFGPGTRLTVT.

Comments on this clonotype: Given a much more abundant clone one base away, this may be a read error. The gene calls are TRBV7-3 and TRBJ1-6, with D possibly TRBD1 on 5 matching bases. Germline assignment: CDR1 SGHTA and CDR2 FQGTGA. V was pared by 5 bases and J by 9 bases, with 23 bases between. The CDR3 consists of 17 residues. Here the CDR3 reads CASSRGVTAFVGSPLHF. CDR3 DNA sequence: TGTGCCAGCAGCCGGGGCGTTACCGCCTTTGTGGGTTCACCCCTCCACTTT.

Details on this clonotype: A much larger clone sits a single nucleotide away, making a read error possible. The chain combines TRBV7-2 with TRBJ2-7; tentative D call: TRBD2 (6 bases). Germline V gene data show CDR1 as SGHTA and CDR2 as FQGNSA. CDR3 length equals 16 residues. The CDR3 is CARSLEPAGFSYEQYF. CDR3 nucleotide sequence: TGTGCCAGGAGCTTAGAGCCAGCGGGCTTCTCCTACGAGCAGTACTTC.

The chain uses TRBV12-3 or TRBV12-4 and TRBJ1-2; 7 bases match TRBD1. This CDR3 has 15 residues. With 2 bases clipped from V and 7 bases from J, the junction kept 10 bases outside the gene matches. Here the CDR3 reads CASSLTGALGAGYTF. CDR3 DNA: TGTGCCAGCAGTTTAACAGGGGCCCTGGGGGCTGGCTACACCTTC.

The gene calls are TRBV7-2 and TRBJ2-7; D is perhaps TRBD2 (6 bases). CDR1 and CDR2 (germline): SGHTA, FQGNSA. This CDR3 is 14 amino acids long. Trimming removed 5 bases from V and 0 bases from J, with 11 bases in between. The CDR3 protein is CASSPRTTSYEQYF. DNA for the CDR3: TGTGCCAGCAGCCCCAGGACTACCTCCTACGAGCAGTACTTC.

This clonotype was recorded once. CDR3 nucleotide sequence: TGTGCCAGCAGCTTAGCCGGAGGGGGTCGAAGGGAGGAAGCTTTCTTT. It specifies CASSLAGGGRREEAFF. The chain uses TRBV13 and TRBJ1-1; D might be TRBD1 (6 bases). V shed 1 base and J shed 8 bases, with 20 bases lying between them. The CDR3 extends over 16 amino acids. Looked up from germline, CDR1 is PRHDT and CDR2 is FYEKMQ (reference sequence).